The clone carrying this T cell receptor (beta chain) came up many times. Its matching antigen is unknown. MiXCR, run by TCRdb on the reads, gives a single entry per CDR3 protein. The profile shows approximately 500,000 distinct CDR3 sequences, 16% of them singletons. This record comes from a study of T cell repertoires in cytomegalovirus infection. Study summary: Signatures in public TCR beta sequences pointed to both CMV infection and matching HLA type.

Study-wide results and limits: The study identified carriers of CMV plus the relevant HLA from cumulative public TCR beta family frequency. Across the ex vivo response, the dominant clonotypes were HLA-C-restricted CMV-specific TCR beta clonotypes.

This CDR3 comprises 15 residues. Trimming shortened V by 5 bases and J by 6 bases, and 16 bases separated the two germline ends. The TCR originated in a human donor in good health (CMV status not recorded). Some clones in this sample may be carry-over from other donors' samples. The sample taken for sequencing was CD8+ T cells from PBMCs. J is TRBJ2-2 and V is TRBV12-3 or TRBV12-4; the D gene could be TRBD1 or TRBD2 (6 bases each). Written as DNA, the CDR3 is TGTGCCAGCAGTCTCTCGGGGGCCTCGCCCGGGGAGCTGTTTTTT. Protein product: CASSLSGASPGELFF.